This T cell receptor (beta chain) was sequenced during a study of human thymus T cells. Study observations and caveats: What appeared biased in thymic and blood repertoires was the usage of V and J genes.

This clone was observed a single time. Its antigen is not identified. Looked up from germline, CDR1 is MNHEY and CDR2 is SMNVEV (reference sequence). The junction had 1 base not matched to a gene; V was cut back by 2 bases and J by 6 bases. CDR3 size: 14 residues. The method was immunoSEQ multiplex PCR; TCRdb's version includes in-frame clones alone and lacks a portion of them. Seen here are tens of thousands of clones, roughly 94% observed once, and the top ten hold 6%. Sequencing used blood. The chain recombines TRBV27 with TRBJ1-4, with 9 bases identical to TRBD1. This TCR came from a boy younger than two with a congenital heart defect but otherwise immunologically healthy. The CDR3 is CASSLGTGYEKLFF. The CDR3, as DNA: TGTGCCAGCAGTTTAGGGACAGGGTATGAAAAACTGTTTTTT.